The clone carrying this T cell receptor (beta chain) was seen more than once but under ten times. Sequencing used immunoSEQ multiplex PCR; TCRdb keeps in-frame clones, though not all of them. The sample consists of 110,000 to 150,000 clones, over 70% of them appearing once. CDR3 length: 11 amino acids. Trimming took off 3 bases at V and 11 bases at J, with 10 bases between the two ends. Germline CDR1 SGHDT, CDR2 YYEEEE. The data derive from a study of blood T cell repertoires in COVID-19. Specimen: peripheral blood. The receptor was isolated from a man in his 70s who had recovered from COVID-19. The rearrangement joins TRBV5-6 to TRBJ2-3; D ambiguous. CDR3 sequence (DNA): TGTGCCAGCAGCTCCCTAAATAAGCAGTATTTT. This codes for CASSSLNKQYF. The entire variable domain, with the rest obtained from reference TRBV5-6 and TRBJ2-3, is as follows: DAGVTQSPTHLIKTRGQQVTLRCSPKSGHDTVSWYQQALGQGPQFIFQYYEEEERQRGNFPDRFSGHQFPNYSSELNVNALLLGDSALYLCASSSLNKQYFGPGTRLTVL.